This T cell receptor beta chain was captured in a study of blood T cell repertoires in COVID-19. Germline V CDR1 and CDR2: SGHDT, YYEEEE. The CDR3 runs to 16 residues. The V and J ends lost 2 bases and 0 bases respectively, with 12 bases between them. TCRdb's copy holds only in-frame clones and misses some; the assay was immunoSEQ multiplex PCR. The sample has about 200,000 clones, 86% seen once. Sequenced sample: peripheral blood. The chain combines TRBV5-6 with TRBJ1-3; D call uncertain. The sequence derives from a young man who had recovered from COVID-19. The CDR3 sequence: CASSFAGFHSGNTIYF. Written as DNA, the CDR3 is TGTGCCAGCAGCTTCGCGGGTTTTCACTCTGGAAACACCATATATTTT.